A selection of T cell receptor beta chains follows, all from one sample in a study of beta chain features in type 1 diabetes. This table comes from immunoSEQ multiplex PCR, and its TCRdb copy is limited to in-frame clones, with some not included. The data hold about 900,000 clones, with around a sixth observed a single time. The sample consisted of naive CD4+ T cells from blood. These receptors came from a woman between 18 and 30 years old in good health. Both conserved end residues are part of each CDR3. Each record gives: J gene, clone size, CDR3 length, D gene, V gene, CDR3 protein, CDR3 DNA. A D gene is named only where the DNA matches it firmly. Rows give clone size only sometimes, using once, few, many, or a class for an expanded clone.

TRBJ2-1 . 16 . TRBV9 CASSLLSEAVYNEQFF TGTGCCAGCAGCCTCCTATCTGAGGCAGTTTACAATGAGCAGTTCTTC
TRBJ2-4 . 17 TRBD1 TRBV18 CASSRTGTQLAKNIQYF TGTGCCAGCTCAAGGACAGGGACCCAACTAGCCAAAAACATTCAGTACTTC
TRBJ2-2 few 13 . TRBV6-1 CASRRSLGGELFF TGTGCCAGCCGAAGAAGCCTTGGCGGGGAGCTGTTTTTT
TRBJ2-3 few 14 . TRBV9 CASSVGLAIDTQYF TGTGCCAGCAGCGTAGGTCTAGCTATAGATACGCAGTATTTT
TRBJ2-2 few 15 TRBD2 TRBV7-3 CASSPAGEITGELFF TGTGCCAGCAGCCCAGCGGGAGAGATCACCGGGGAGCTGTTTTTT
TRBJ2-1 . 16 . TRBV19 CASSIDSGSSYNEQFF TGTGCCAGTAGTATAGATTCAGGAAGCTCCTACAATGAGCAGTTCTTC
TRBJ2-1 once 16 TRBD2 TRBV19 CASSIDSGRFYNEQFF TGTGCCAGTAGTATAGATAGCGGGAGATTTTACAATGAGCAGTTCTTC
TRBJ1-1 . 15 TRBD1 TRBV19 CASTAGDRWNTEAFF TGTGCCAGTACCGCAGGGGACAGGTGGAACACTGAAGCTTTCTTT
TRBJ2-2 few 16 TRBD2 TRBV5-1 CASSFLAGEPAGELFF TGCGCCAGCAGCTTCCTAGCGGGAGAACCCGCCGGGGAGCTGTTTTTT
TRBJ1-1 few 15 . TRBV15 CATSRADISRAEAFF TGTGCCACCAGCAGAGCGGACATCTCCAGAGCTGAAGCTTTCTTT
TRBJ2-7 few 11 . TRBV18 CASSPGDEQYF TGTGCCAGCTCACCAGGGGACGAGCAGTACTTC
TRBJ2-1 few 14 . TRBV25-1 CASSEYGAEHEQFF TGTGCCAGCAGTGAATACGGGGCGGAGCATGAGCAGTTCTTC
TRBJ2-7 . 15 . TRBV28 CASTALRGSSYEQYF TGTGCCAGCACCGCCCTCAGGGGATCGTCCTACGAGCAGTACTTC
TRBJ1-1 few 15 TRBD1 TRBV7-6 CASSLETGVNTEAFF TGTGCCAGCAGCTTAGAGACAGGGGTGAACACTGAAGCTTTCTTT
TRBJ2-7 few 13 . TRBV7-9 CASSLTAPYEQYF TGTGCCAGCAGCTTGACTGCCCCCTACGAGCAGTACTTC
TRBJ2-7 . 13 . TRBV10-3 CAISDSRSYEQYF TGTGCCATCAGTGATTCGCGCTCCTACGAGCAGTACTTC
TRBJ2-1 few 17 TRBD2 TRBV7-2 CASSVRALSGRLNEQFF TGTGCCAGCAGCGTTCGCGCCCTTAGCGGGAGGCTCAATGAGCAGTTCTTC
TRBJ2-1 . 15 . TRBV6-1 CASSRGASGYNEQFF TGTGCCAGCAGTCGGGGGGCTAGCGGCTACAATGAGCAGTTCTTC
TRBJ2-4 many 13 . TRBV10-3 CAISDREGNIQYF TGTGCCATCAGTGATAGGGAAGGCAACATTCAGTACTTC
TRBJ2-5 . 19 TRBD2 TRBV5-1 CASSWTPSGTSGRQETQYF TGCGCCAGCAGCTGGACGCCCTCCGGGACTAGCGGAAGACAAGAGACCCAGTACTTC
TRBJ2-2 . 15 . TRBV9 CASSVGLAGTGELFF TGTGCCAGCAGCGTAGGGCTAGCAGGGACCGGGGAGCTGTTTTTT
TRBJ2-7 few 15 TRBD1 TRBV7-2 CASSLDGAGGYEQYF TGTGCCAGCAGCTTAGACGGGGCAGGGGGCTACGAGCAGTACTTC